What follows describes a single TCR beta chain. Its antigen is as yet unknown. Germline V lookup: CDR1 LGHNA, CDR2 YNFKEQ. The CDR3 contains 14 residues. V lost 3 bases and J lost 2; bases outside the gene matches: 1. This record comes from a study of cytomegalovirus exposure and HLA in healthy donors. Background on the study: From donors who were HLA-typed, an early data release held 81 million or so unique TCRs.

13 Jbeta primers and 60 Vbeta primers were used for the PCR. Produced via immunoSEQ multiplex PCR; TCRdb's table is partial and in-frame only. The sample includes fewer than 250,000 clones, 60% to 80% of them seen just once. Broader study findings: There were several of the most significant clusters that appeared linked to common viral pathogens in a later analysis. A few V segments could not be told apart, such as TRBV6-2 and TRBV6-3, and were left out.

Each of the donors was a healthy bone marrow donor. Sequenced input: PBMCs. This sequence joins TRBV4-2 and TRBJ2-1; 7 bases are shared with TRBD2. The receptor was isolated from a male donor in good health and CMV-seronegative. The CDR3 region is CASSHLAAYNEQFF. CDR3 nucleotide sequence: TGTGCCAGCAGCCACCTAGCGGCCTACAATGAGCAGTTCTTC.